This TCR beta chain was captured by sequencing in a study of metastatic and nonmetastatic thyroid tumors. In the study overall: Repertoires from blood and tumor or nodule tissue of malignant and benign thyroid patients were compared.

Among the patients, none had received any treatment before thyroid surgery. This clone was observed a few times. This may come from a read error, since a much larger clone is one base off. TCRdb called clones again from the PCR reads with MiXCR. The top ten hold about 10% of the sample, which has about 93,000 clones, roughly 13% seen once. The source is a female donor with papillary thyroid cancer or a benign thyroid nodule (not recorded which). Some clones in this sample may be carry-over from other donors' samples. Sequencing was carried out using blood.

CDR3 protein: CASSHHGYRSDEQYF. CDR3 DNA sequence: TGTGCCAGCAGTCACCACGGGTACAGGTCCGACGAGCAGTACTTC. This chain uses TRBV6-2 or TRBV6-3 with TRBJ2-7, with D possibly TRBD1 on 5 matching bases. With 5 bases removed from V and 5 bases from J, the gap between germline ends came to 19 bases. Germline loops: CDR1 MNHEY, CDR2 SVGEGT. This CDR3 is 15 amino acids long.